These 14 T cell receptor beta chains originate from one sample sequenced in a study of CD8 T cells in ankylosing spondylitis (dated by TCRdb to the late 2010s). Library construction relied on 5' RACE. TCRdb names Illumina HiSeq 2500 as the instrument used. The raw public data were reprocessed by TCRdb itself: fastp quality trimming at Q25, MiXCR clonotype calling, in-frame beta chains only. Records with the same CDR3 protein are collapsed into one entry carrying the most frequent genes and DNA. Present in this sample are under 300,000 distinct CDR3 sequences, roughly a tenth of which were seen just once. 5.5% to 8% of the sample is held by the ten biggest clonotypes. Sequencing used blood, either unsorted or a sorted T cell fraction (not recorded which). The source is a male donor with ankylosing spondylitis or in good health (not recorded which).

This clonotype was observed many times. The genes are TRBV5-1 and TRBJ2-3; D not resolved. Germline CDR1 reads SGHRS; CDR2 reads YFSETQ. Trimming took 4 bases from V and 3 from J, leaving 15 bases between them. This CDR3 contains 15 residues. The CDR3 DNA reads TGCGCCAGCAGCGCCAAAACGGACGGTACAGATACGCAGTATTTT. Translated: CASSAKTDGTDTQYF.

Many counts were recorded for this clonotype. This rearrangement joins TRBV9 to TRBJ1-6; D call uncertain. The CDR3 is made up of 12 amino acids. Germline assignment: CDR1 SGDLS and CDR2 YYNGEE. V lost 3 bases and J 16 bases, leaving 14 bases between the germline ends. DNA for the CDR3: TGTGCCAGCAGCGGAGCCGAAGGACCTCTCCACTTT. Its protein product is CASSGAEGPLHF.

This clonotype was detected only a few times. The chain recombines TRBV7-9 with TRBJ1-1; a weak D match, TRBD1 (5 bases). The CDR3 totals 19 residues. Between the trimmed V and J ends, which lost 1 base and 10 bases, there was a span of 31 bases. The germline CDR1 and CDR2 sequences are SEHNR and FQNEAQ (reference sequence). The CDR3 loop reads CASSLEDKGWDFYAIPAFF. CDR3 DNA: TGTGCCAGCAGCTTAGAGGACAAGGGTTGGGATTTTTATGCAATCCCAGCTTTCTTT.

The V gene is TRBV7-2, the J gene TRBJ2-5; D possibly corresponds to TRBD1 (5 bases). Germline assignment: CDR1 SGHTA and CDR2 FQGNSA. The CDR3 consists of 13 residues. Deletions cut 3 bases from V and 4 bases from J, with 9 bases between. The CDR3 nucleotides are TGTGCCAGCAGCTTGGTCAGGGCAGAGACCCAGTACTTC. Translating it yields CASSLVRAETQYF.

Many counts were recorded for this clonotype. The chain combines TRBV20-1 with TRBJ2-4; D tentatively fits TRBD1 or TRBD2 (5 bases each). In germline, CDR1 is DFQATT, CDR2 SNEGSKA (reference sequence). This CDR3 is built from 13 residues. The V end was cut by 4 bases, the J end by 0 bases, with 7 bases between. The CDR3 DNA follows: TGCAGTGCTACTGGGGGAGCCAAAAACATTCAGTACTTC. Translation gives CSATGGAKNIQYF.

This clonotype occurred many times. V and J are TRBV7-2 and TRBJ2-3, with D possibly TRBD1 on 5 matching bases. From germline, CDR1 is SGHTA and CDR2 FQGNSA. The CDR3 runs to 13 residues. V was trimmed by 5 bases and J by 4 bases, leaving 10 bases between them. The CDR3 sequence: CASSPRAADTQYF. The CDR3 DNA reads TGTGCCAGCAGCCCCAGGGCGGCAGATACGCAGTATTTT. Complete variable domain (other parts from reference TRBV7-2 and TRBJ2-3): GAGVSQSPSNKVTEKGKDVELRCDPISGHTALYWYRQSLGQGLEFLIYFQGNSAPDKSGLPSDRFSAERTGGSVSTLTIQRTQQEDSAVYLCASSPRAADTQYFGPGTRLTVL.

Ten or more counts support this clonotype. The V gene is TRBV20-1, the J gene TRBJ2-7; TRBD1 is a possible D gene (7 bases). V gave up 5 bases and J gave up 4 bases, with 18 bases separating them. The CDR3 runs 14 residues. The germline gives CDR1 DFQATT, CDR2 SNEGSKA (reference sequence). CDR3 DNA: TGCAGTGCTTATAAGGTCAGGGGGGATTACGAGCAGTACTTC. Amino acid sequence: CSAYKVRGDYEQYF.

V and J are TRBV29-1 and TRBJ2-2; the D is unclear. Germline CDR1 SQVTM, CDR2 ANQGSEA. This CDR3 spans 11 amino acids. V was clipped by 3 bases and J by 5 bases, with 4 bases between them. CDR3 sequence (DNA): TGCAGCGTTGAGGGGACCGGGGAGCTGTTTTTT. Amino acid sequence: CSVEGTGELFF.

In this sample, this clonotype turned up many times. The chain combines TRBV20-1 with TRBJ2-3, with 11 bases aligning to TRBD2. The germline CDR1 and CDR2 sequences are DFQATT and SNEGSKA (reference sequence). V gave up 5 bases and J gave up 6 bases; unmatched junction bases: 7. CDR3 size: 14 residues. This CDR3 reads CSALSGGAGDTQYF. For the CDR3, the DNA is TGCAGTGCTCTTAGCGGGGGGGCGGGCGATACGCAGTATTTT.

This clonotype was picked up a small number of times. The chain employs TRBV25-1 and TRBJ2-1; TRBD2 aligns across 8 bases. CDR1 is MGHDK and CDR2 is SYGVNS in the germline V gene. V gave up 8 bases and J gave up 5 bases; unmatched junction bases: 11. This CDR3 is 15 amino acids long. The CDR3 bases are TGTGCCAGCGAACCGAGCGGGAGTACACACAATGAGCAGTTCTTC. Residues: CASEPSGSTHNEQFF.

In this sample, this clonotype turned up a few times. The gene calls are TRBV4-2 and TRBJ2-7; the D gene could be TRBD1 or TRBD2 (5 bases each). The V gene lost 4 bases and the J gene lost 5 bases, with 15 bases spanning the gap. Germline CDR1 and CDR2: LGHNA and YNFKEQ. The CDR3 has 14 amino acids. DNA for the CDR3: TGTGCCAGCAGCCCGATAGAGGGGCTGGACGAGCAGTACTTC. It encodes CASSPIEGLDEQYF.

V usage is TRBV6-1 and J usage is TRBJ1-1; weak D call: TRBD1 (5 bases). Germline CDR1 is MNHNS and CDR2 is SASEGT. V dropped 6 bases and J dropped 4 bases, with 12 bases sitting between them. The CDR3 has 13 amino acids. CDR3: CASRSSGGTEAFF. In DNA, the CDR3 is TGTGCCAGCAGGTCATCGGGGGGCACTGAAGCTTTCTTT.

In its sample, this clonotype was seen many times. The chain joins TRBV20-1 to TRBJ2-3; TRBD2 matches 7 bases. The CDR3 loop spans 13 amino acids. Germline V CDR1 and CDR2: DFQATT, SNEGSKA (reference sequence). V lost 8 bases and J lost 0; bases outside the gene matches: 5. The CDR3 DNA sequence: TGCAGTTTTGATAGCGGGAGCACAGATACGCAGTATTTT. Translation: CSFDSGSTDTQYF.

This clonotype was counted only a few times. V is TRBV11-2 and J is TRBJ2-3, with TRBD2 matching 12 bases. In germline, CDR1 is SGHAT, CDR2 FQNNGV. Germline trimming cut 5 bases from V and 6 bases from J; bases unmatched to any gene: 9. The CDR3 length is 16 residues. CDR3 loop: CASSPGLAGWADTQYF. CDR3 sequence (DNA): TGTGCCAGCAGCCCAGGACTAGCGGGGTGGGCCGATACGCAGTATTTT.